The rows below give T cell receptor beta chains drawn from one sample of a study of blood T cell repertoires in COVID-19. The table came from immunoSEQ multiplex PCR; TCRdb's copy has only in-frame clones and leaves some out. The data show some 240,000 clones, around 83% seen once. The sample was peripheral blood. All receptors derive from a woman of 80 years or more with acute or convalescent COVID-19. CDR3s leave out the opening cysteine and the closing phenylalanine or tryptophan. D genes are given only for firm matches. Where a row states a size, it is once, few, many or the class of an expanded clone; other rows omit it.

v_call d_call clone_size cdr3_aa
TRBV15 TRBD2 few ATSRGLAGGAYNEQF
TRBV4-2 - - ASSQDQSGAWDTQY
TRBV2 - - ASSEGANVLT
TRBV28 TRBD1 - ASRQGGNQPQH
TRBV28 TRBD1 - ASSLWGQGVLSPPLH
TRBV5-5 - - ASSRGGQQETQY
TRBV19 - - ASSIDSLRTGNTIY
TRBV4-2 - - ASSRQERYNEQF
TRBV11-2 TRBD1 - ASSSTGQNGYT
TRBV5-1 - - ASSLGQYNSPLH
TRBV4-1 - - ASSQEGTGYGYT
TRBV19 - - ASGIRGGDTQY
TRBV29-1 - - SVERDTDTQY